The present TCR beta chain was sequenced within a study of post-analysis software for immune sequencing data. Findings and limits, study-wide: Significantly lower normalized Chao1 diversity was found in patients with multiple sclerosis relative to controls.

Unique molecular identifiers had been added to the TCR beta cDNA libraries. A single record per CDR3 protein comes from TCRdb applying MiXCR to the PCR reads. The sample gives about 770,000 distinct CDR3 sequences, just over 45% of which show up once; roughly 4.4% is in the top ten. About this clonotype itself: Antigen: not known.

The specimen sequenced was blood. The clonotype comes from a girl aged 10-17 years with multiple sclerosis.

The CDR3 is CSVALRVSTDTQYF. DNA for the CDR3: TGCAGCGTTGCTCTCCGTGTGAGCACAGATACGCAGTATTTT. The chain couples TRBV29-1 to TRBJ2-3, with unresolved D. Per the germline V gene, CDR1 is SQVTM and CDR2 is ANQGSEA. V was trimmed by 4 bases and J by 0 bases, leaving 11 bases between them. There are 14 residues in the CDR3.